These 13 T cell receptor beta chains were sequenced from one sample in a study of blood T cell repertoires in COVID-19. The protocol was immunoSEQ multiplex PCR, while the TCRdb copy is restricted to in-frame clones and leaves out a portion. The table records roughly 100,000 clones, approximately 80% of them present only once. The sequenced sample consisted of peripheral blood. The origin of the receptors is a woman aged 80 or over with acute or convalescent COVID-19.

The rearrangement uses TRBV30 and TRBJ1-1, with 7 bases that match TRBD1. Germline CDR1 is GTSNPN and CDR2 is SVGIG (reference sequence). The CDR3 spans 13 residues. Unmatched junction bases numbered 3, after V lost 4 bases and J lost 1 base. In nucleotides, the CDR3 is TGTGCCTGGATAAAGGGGGCGAACACTGAAGCTTTCTTT. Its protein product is CAWIKGANTEAFF.

CDR3 region: CASSQDLGAQYF. The CDR3 region has the DNA TGTGCCAGCAGCCAAGATTTAGGGGCACAGTACTTC. J is TRBJ2-5 and V is TRBV3-1 (or the pseudogene TRBV3-2); perhaps TRBD1 as D (5 bases). Deletions cut 0 bases from V and 11 bases from J, with 10 bases between. CDR3 length: 12 residues. CDR1 is LGHDT, CDR2 YNNKEL, per germline (reference sequence).

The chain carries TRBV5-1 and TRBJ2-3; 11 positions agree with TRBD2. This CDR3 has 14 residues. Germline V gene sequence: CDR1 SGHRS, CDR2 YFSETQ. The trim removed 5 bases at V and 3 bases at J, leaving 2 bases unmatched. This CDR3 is CASSTSGSTDTQYF. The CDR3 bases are TGCGCCAGCAGTACTAGCGGGAGTACAGATACGCAGTATTTT.

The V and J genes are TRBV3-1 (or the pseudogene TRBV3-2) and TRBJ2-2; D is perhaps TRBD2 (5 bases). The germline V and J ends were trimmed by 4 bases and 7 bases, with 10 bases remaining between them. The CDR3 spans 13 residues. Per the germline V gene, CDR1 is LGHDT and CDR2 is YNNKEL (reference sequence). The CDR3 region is CASSPPGVGELFF. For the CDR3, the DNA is TGTGCCAGCAGCCCTCCCGGGGTCGGGGAGCTGTTTTTT.

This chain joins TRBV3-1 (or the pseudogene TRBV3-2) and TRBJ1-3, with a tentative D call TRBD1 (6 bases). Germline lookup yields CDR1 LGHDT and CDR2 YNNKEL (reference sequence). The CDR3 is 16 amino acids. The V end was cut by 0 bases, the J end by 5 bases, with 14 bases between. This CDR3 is CASSQDRTGKRNTIYF. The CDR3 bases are TGTGCCAGCAGCCAAGATAGAACAGGGAAAAGAAACACCATATATTTT.

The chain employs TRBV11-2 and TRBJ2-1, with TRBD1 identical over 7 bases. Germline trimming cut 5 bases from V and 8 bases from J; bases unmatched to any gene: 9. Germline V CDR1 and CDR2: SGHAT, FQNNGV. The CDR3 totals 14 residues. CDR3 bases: TGTGCCAGCAGCCGAGACAGGGTCAGCGATGAGCAGTTCTTC. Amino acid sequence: CASSRDRVSDEQFF. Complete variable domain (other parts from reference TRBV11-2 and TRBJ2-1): EAGVAQSPRYKIIEKRQSVAFWCNPISGHATLYWYQQILGQGPKLLIQFQNNGVVDDSQLPKDRFSAERLKGVDSTLKIQPAKLEDSAVYLCASSRDRVSDEQFFGPGTRLTVL.

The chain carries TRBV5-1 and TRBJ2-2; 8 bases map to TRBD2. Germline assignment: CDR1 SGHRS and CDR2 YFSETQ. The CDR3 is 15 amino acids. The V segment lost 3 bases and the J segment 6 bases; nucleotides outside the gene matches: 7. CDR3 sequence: CASSWSGLEAGELFF. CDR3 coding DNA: TGCGCCAGCAGCTGGTCGGGACTAGAGGCCGGGGAGCTGTTTTTT.

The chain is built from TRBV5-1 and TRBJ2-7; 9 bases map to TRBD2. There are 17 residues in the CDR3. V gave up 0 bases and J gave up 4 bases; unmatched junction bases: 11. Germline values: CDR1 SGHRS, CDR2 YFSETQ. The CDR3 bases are TGCGCCAGCAGCTTGGGTGACCCCGGACTAGCGTTTTACGAGCAGTACTTC. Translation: CASSLGDPGLAFYEQYF. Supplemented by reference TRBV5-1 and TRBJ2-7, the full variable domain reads KAGVTQTPRYLIKTRGQQVTLSCSPISGHRSVSWYQQTPGQGLQFLFEYFSETQRNKGNFPGRFSGRQFSNSRSEMNVSTLELGDSALYLCASSLGDPGLAFYEQYFGPGTRLTVT.

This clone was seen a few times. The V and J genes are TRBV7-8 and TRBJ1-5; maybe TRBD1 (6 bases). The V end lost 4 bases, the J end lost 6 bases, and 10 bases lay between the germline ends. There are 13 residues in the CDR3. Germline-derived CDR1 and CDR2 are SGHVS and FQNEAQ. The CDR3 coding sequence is TGTGCCAGCAGCTATGGACAGTCTCAGCCCCAGCATTTT. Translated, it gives CASSYGQSQPQHF.

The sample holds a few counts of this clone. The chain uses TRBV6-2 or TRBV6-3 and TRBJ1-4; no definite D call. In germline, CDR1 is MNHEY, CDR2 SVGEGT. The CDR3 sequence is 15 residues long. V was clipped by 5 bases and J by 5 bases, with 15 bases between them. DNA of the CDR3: TGTGCCAGCAGTGCGGGCGACAAAGGGAATGAAAAACTGTTTTTT. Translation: CASSAGDKGNEKLFF.

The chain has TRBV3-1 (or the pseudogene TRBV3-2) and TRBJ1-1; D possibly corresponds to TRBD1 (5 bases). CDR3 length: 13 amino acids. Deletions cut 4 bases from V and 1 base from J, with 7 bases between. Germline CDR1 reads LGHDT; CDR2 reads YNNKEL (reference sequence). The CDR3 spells CASSRTGNTEAFF. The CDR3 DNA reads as TGTGCCAGCAGCCGTACAGGGAACACTGAAGCTTTCTTT.

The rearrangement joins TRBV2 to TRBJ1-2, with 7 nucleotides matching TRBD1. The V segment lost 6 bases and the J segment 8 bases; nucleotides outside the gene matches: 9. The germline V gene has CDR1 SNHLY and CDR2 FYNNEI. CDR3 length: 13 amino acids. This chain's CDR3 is CASRSDREVGYTF. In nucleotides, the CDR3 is TGTGCCAGCAGATCTGACAGGGAGGTGGGCTACACCTTC.

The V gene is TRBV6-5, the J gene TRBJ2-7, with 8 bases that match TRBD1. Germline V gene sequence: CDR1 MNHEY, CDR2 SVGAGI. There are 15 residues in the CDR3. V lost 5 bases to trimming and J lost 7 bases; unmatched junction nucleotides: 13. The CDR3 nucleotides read TGTGCCAGCAGTACCCGATGGGGAACAGGGGGAGAGCAGTACTTC. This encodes CASSTRWGTGGEQYF.